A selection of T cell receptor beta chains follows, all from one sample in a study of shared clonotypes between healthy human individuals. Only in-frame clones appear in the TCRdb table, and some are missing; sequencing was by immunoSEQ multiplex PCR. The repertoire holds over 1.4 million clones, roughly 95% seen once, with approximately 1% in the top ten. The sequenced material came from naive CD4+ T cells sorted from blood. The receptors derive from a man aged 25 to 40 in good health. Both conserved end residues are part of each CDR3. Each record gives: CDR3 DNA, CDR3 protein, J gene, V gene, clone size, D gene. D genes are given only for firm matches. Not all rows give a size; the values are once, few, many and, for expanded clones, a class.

TGTGCCAGCCGACAGACGAGGGACGAGCAGTACTTC | CASRQTRDEQYF | TRBJ2-7 | TRBV28 | once | .
TGTGCCAGTAGTCCCCGGACAGGGGGCAGTTTGTATGGCTACACCTTC | CASSPRTGGSLYGYTF | TRBJ1-2 | TRBV19 | . | TRBD1
TGTGCCAGCAGCTTGCGTCGGACTAGCGGGAGTGGTACGCAGTATTTT | CASSLRRTSGSGTQYF | TRBJ2-3 | TRBV5-4 | . | TRBD2
TGTGCCAGCAGTTTCATCTTTCAAGTTAGGGGCGGAGGCTACACCTTC | CASSFIFQVRGGGYTF | TRBJ1-2 | TRBV28 | once | .
TGCGCCAGCAGCTCTGGGTTAGAAACCCCCGTTAAGTACTTC | CASSSGLETPVKYF | TRBJ2-7 | TRBV5-1 | . | .
TGTGCCAGCAGTGAAGGTCGGCACACAGATACGCAGTATTTT | CASSEGRHTDTQYF | TRBJ2-3 | TRBV6-1 | . | .
TGCGCCAGCTCCAGGGCGGGAGGGGCCAACAATCAGCCCCAGCATTTT | CASSRAGGANNQPQHF | TRBJ1-5 | TRBV4-1 | once | .
TGTGCCAGCAGTTTACGGTGGAGGGGGATTTCCGATGAGCAGTTCTTC | CASSLRWRGISDEQFF | TRBJ2-1 | TRBV28 | . | .
TGTGCCAGCCGGTTGGCGGAGACCCAGTACTTC | CASRLAETQYF | TRBJ2-5 | TRBV2 | . | .
TGTGCCAGCTCACTGGTACCGGGACAGGAGAAAGAGACCCAGTACTTC | CASSLVPGQEKETQYF | TRBJ2-5 | TRBV18 | . | TRBD1
TGCGCCAGCAGCTTGGAGGGGTCCGGTGAAAAACTGTTTTTT | CASSLEGSGEKLFF | TRBJ1-4 | TRBV5-1 | . | .
TGTGCCAGCAGCTTAGGAGTCGGGGTTCCCTACGAGCAGTACTTC | CASSLGVGVPYEQYF | TRBJ2-7 | TRBV7-2 | . | .
TGTGCCAGCAGCTTACGAGGGGCGCGGGTTGGCACTGAAGCTTTCTTT | CASSLRGARVGTEAFF | TRBJ1-1 | TRBV13 | . | .
TGTGCCAGCAGTTACTGGCGGGGTACTGAAGCTTTCTTT | CASSYWRGTEAFF | TRBJ1-1 | TRBV6-5 | once | .
TGTGCCAGCAGTGTGGAATCTGGGGCCAACGTCCTGACTTTC | CASSVESGANVLTF | TRBJ2-6 | TRBV2 | . | .
TGTGCCAGCTCATTCGACAGGGGCGATGGCTACACCTTC | CASSFDRGDGYTF | TRBJ1-2 | TRBV18 | once | TRBD1
TGCGCCAGCGCTACCTCAACCAGCTCCTACAATGAGCAGTTCTTC | CASATSTSSYNEQFF | TRBJ2-1 | TRBV5-1 | . | .
TGTGCCAGCTCACCACCCGGTTCCTACGAGCAGTACTTC | CASSPPGSYEQYF | TRBJ2-7 | TRBV18 | few | .
TGTGCCAGCAGCCAAGATCACGGGACACGGACCGACAATGAGCAGTTCTTC | CASSQDHGTRTDNEQFF | TRBJ2-1 | TRBV14 | . | .
TGTGCCAGCATGAGGGGCCGCAATCAGCCCCAGCATTTT | CASMRGRNQPQHF | TRBJ1-5 | TRBV28 | . | .
TGTGCCAGCAGCTGGTCCGGCGCCTACGAGCAGTACTTC | CASSWSGAYEQYF | TRBJ2-7 | TRBV11-3 | . | .
TGTGCCAGCAGTGAAGGGGGAGACACTGAAGCTTTCTTT | CASSEGGDTEAFF | TRBJ1-1 | TRBV6-1 | . | .
TGTGCCAGCAGCCCACTCGGAGGGAATTATGGCTACACCTTC | CASSPLGGNYGYTF | TRBJ1-2 | TRBV7-9 | . | .
TGCGCCAGCAGCTCGGACGGGGCTGCCTACGAACAGTACTTC | CASSSDGAAYEQYF | TRBJ2-7 | TRBV5-1 | . | .
TGTGCCAGCAGTTTAAGGGATGAAAAACTGTTTTTT | CASSLRDEKLFF | TRBJ1-4 | TRBV28 | . | .
TGCGCCAGCAGTTACTCTGGGGCCAACGTCCTGACTTTC | CASSYSGANVLTF | TRBJ2-6 | TRBV5-1 | . | .
TGTGCCAGCAGCTTAGCCTCTCGGTGGCAGCCCCAGCATTTT | CASSLASRWQPQHF | TRBJ1-5 | TRBV7-8 | . | .
TGTGCCAGCAGCGCGAACCCCGTAGATCAGCCCCAGCATTTT | CASSANPVDQPQHF | TRBJ1-5 | TRBV9 | . | .
TGTGCCACTCACAGGGGGCGGGGCACTGAAGCTTTCTTT | CATHRGRGTEAFF | TRBJ1-1 | TRBV6-5 | . | TRBD1
TGTGCCAGCAGACCACCGGGACTACCGAACACCGGGGAGCTGTTTTTT | CASRPPGLPNTGELFF | TRBJ2-2 | TRBV11-2 | . | TRBD2
TGTGCCAGCAGTTTATGGGACAGGGGGGGCGAAAAACTGTTTTTT | CASSLWDRGGEKLFF | TRBJ1-4 | TRBV28 | . | TRBD1
TGTGCCACCCACGCGACAGGGGGAACTGAAGCTTTCTTT | CATHATGGTEAFF | TRBJ1-1 | TRBV18 | . | TRBD1
TGTGCCAGCAGCGTAGGGAGAGGGAACTATGGCTACACCTTC | CASSVGRGNYGYTF | TRBJ1-2 | TRBV9 | . | .
TGTGCCAGCTCACCTCGGACAGGGAAACCCTACGAGCAGTACTTC | CASSPRTGKPYEQYF | TRBJ2-7 | TRBV18 | . | TRBD1
TGTGCCAGCAGTTACCAGATCTACGAGCAGTACTTC | CASSYQIYEQYF | TRBJ2-7 | TRBV6-6 | . | .
TGCAGTGCTAGAAAGGGGCCCGAGCAGTACTTC | CSARKGPEQYF | TRBJ2-7 | TRBV20-1 | . | .
TGTGCCAGCTCACCATGGTTTCAGACTACGACCCAACAAGAGACCCAGTACTTC | CASSPWFQTTTQQETQYF | TRBJ2-5 | TRBV18 | . | .
TGTGCCAGCAGCGACCGGGACTATAACACCGGGGAGCTGTTTTTT | CASSDRDYNTGELFF | TRBJ2-2 | TRBV9 | . | TRBD2
TGTGCCAGCAGCTCACTAGAAACCTACGAGCAGTACTTC | CASSSLETYEQYF | TRBJ2-7 | TRBV7-2 | . | .
TGTGCCAGCAGCATCGGGACTTATAATGAGCAGTTCTTC | CASSIGTYNEQFF | TRBJ2-1 | TRBV5-8 | . | .
TGTGCCACCAGCCGTAATACCGGGACAGCAGGCAATCAGCCCCAGCATTTT | CATSRNTGTAGNQPQHF | TRBJ1-5 | TRBV15 | . | TRBD1
TGCGCCAGCAGCCAAGATAAACAGGTGCTCGGGGAGCTGTTTTTT | CASSQDKQVLGELFF | TRBJ2-2 | TRBV4-1 | . | .
TGTGCCAGCAGCTTCGGGACTAGCGCGCCAAACACCGGGGAGCTGTTTTTT | CASSFGTSAPNTGELFF | TRBJ2-2 | TRBV9 | . | TRBD2
TGCGCCAGCAGCTTGGCTAAACTCCCTGGGGCCAACGTCCTGACTTTC | CASSLAKLPGANVLTF | TRBJ2-6 | TRBV5-1 | . | .
TGTGCCAGCAGCCGGTTCGGGACAGGGATGATAGGGGGTCAGCCCCAGCATTTT | CASSRFGTGMIGGQPQHF | TRBJ1-5 | TRBV27 | . | TRBD1
TGCGCCAGCAGCCGCGCAGAGGGGGCTGCCAATGAGCAGTTCTTC | CASSRAEGAANEQFF | TRBJ2-1 | TRBV4-3 | . | TRBD1
TGTGCCAGCAGCTTGCTATTGCAGGATGGCTACACCTTC | CASSLLLQDGYTF | TRBJ1-2 | TRBV5-5 | . | .
TGTGCCAGCAGTGAATTAGGAGATTTGCAGTTCTTC | CASSELGDLQFF | TRBJ2-1 | TRBV2 | . | .
TGTGCCAGCTCACTCGGACAGGGGGCCAACTACGAGCAGTACTTC | CASSLGQGANYEQYF | TRBJ2-7 | TRBV18 | . | TRBD1
TGTGCCAGCAGCGCCCAGGGGACTAGCGGGAACACCGGGGAGCTGTTTTTT | CASSAQGTSGNTGELFF | TRBJ2-2 | TRBV9 | . | TRBD2
TGCGCCAGCAGGTTTTCGCCAGGGGAGGGCTATGGCTACACCTTC | CASRFSPGEGYGYTF | TRBJ1-2 | TRBV5-1 | . | .
TGTGCCAGCAGCTTCGCGGGACAGGGGAACACTGAAGCTTTCTTT | CASSFAGQGNTEAFF | TRBJ1-1 | TRBV7-2 | . | TRBD1
TGTGCCAGCAGCCACAAGATACCGACAGGGACCTACGAGCAGTACTTC | CASSHKIPTGTYEQYF | TRBJ2-7 | TRBV11-3 | . | TRBD1
TGTGCCAGCAGCCCCAGGACAGGGTGGGTGGAGACCCAGTACTTC | CASSPRTGWVETQYF | TRBJ2-5 | TRBV28 | . | TRBD1